These T cell receptor beta chains were read from a single sample in a study of blood T cell repertoires in COVID-19. The assay was immunoSEQ multiplex PCR, and TCRdb's table has in-frame clones only and misses some. The data show about 150,000 clones, 87% seen once. The sample taken for sequencing was PBMCs or T cells enriched from blood (not recorded which). The receptors were gathered from a woman between 40 and 50 years old who had been exposed to COVID-19. CDR3s include the opening cysteine and the closing phenylalanine or tryptophan. The D gene is left open where the match is weak. Clone size is given for some rows only: seen once, a few or many times, or a class if the clone is expanded.

v_call	clone_size	d_call	j_call	cdr3_nt	cdr3_aa
TRBV12-3/TRBV12-4	-	TRBD1	TRBJ2-5	TGTGCCAGCGGGACAGGTCTGGAGACCCAGTACTTC	CASGTGLETQYF
TRBV19	few	TRBD1	TRBJ1-6	TGTGCCAGTAGTAAGACAGGGGGGGATTCACCCCTCCACTTT	CASSKTGGDSPLHF
TRBV28	once	-	TRBJ2-7	TGTGCCAGCAGACCGACAGAGACCTACGAGCAGTACTTC	CASRPTETYEQYF
TRBV11-2	-	TRBD1	TRBJ2-3	TGTGCCAGCAGCTTAATGGGACAGGGCACAGATACGCAGTATTTT	CASSLMGQGTDTQYF
TRBV27	-	-	TRBJ2-7	TGTGCCAGCAGTTTTGATTTGGGACTCGGATCCCACGAGCAGTACTTC	CASSFDLGLGSHEQYF
TRBV4-1	-	-	TRBJ1-1	TGCGCCAGCAGCCAAGAAACACCACCGAACACTGAAGCTTTCTTT	CASSQETPPNTEAFF
TRBV27	-	TRBD2	TRBJ2-7	TGTGCCAGCAGGCTAGCGGGCCCCTACGAGCAGTACTTC	CASRLAGPYEQYF
TRBV18	-	-	TRBJ1-3	TGTGCCAGCTCACCGGGGGGGCCCGCCTCTGGAAACACCATATATTTT	CASSPGGPASGNTIYF
TRBV5-4	-	TRBD2	TRBJ2-2	TGTGCCACGGCGTCGCTATCGGCTCGGACTAGCGGAAACACCGGGGAGCTGTTTTTT	CATASLSARTSGNTGELFF
TRBV28	once	TRBD1	TRBJ1-1	TGTGCCAGCAGTCCAGGGGGTTTCACTGAAGCTTTCTTT	CASSPGGFTEAFF
TRBV6-2/TRBV6-3	-	TRBD2	TRBJ2-7	TGTGCCAGCAGCCCGACTAGCGGGAGCACCTACGAGCAGTACTTC	CASSPTSGSTYEQYF
TRBV29-1	-	-	TRBJ1-2	TGCAGCGTTGTTAACAGCCTACTCATATCCTACACCTTC	CSVVNSLLISYTF
TRBV10-2	-	-	TRBJ1-2	TGCGCCAGCAGTGAGATCGACGGGGGAGGCTACACCTTC	CASSEIDGGGYTF
TRBV5-1	few	TRBD1	TRBJ2-7	TGCGCCAGCAGCGTCGGACAGGGAGCTTACGAGCAGTACTTC	CASSVGQGAYEQYF
TRBV7-9	-	-	TRBJ1-3	TGTGCCAGCACCAAACCCGCGAAACAGGGTGACAACACCATATATTTT	CASTKPAKQGDNTIYF
TRBV10-3	-	-	TRBJ1-1	TGTGCCGTTTCAATCCCGGGGAACACTGAAGCTTTCTTT	CAVSIPGNTEAFF